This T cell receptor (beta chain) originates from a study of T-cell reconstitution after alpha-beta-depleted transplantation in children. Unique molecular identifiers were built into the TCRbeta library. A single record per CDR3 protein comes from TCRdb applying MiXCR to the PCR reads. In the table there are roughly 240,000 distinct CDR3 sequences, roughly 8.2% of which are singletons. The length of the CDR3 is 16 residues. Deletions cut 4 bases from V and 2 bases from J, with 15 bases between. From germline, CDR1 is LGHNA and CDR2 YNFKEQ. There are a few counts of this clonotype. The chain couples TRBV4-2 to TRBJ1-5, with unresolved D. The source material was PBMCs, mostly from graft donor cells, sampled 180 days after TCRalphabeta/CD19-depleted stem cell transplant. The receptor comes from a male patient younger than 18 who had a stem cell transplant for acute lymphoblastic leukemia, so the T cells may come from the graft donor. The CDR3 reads CASSPGLPGGNQPQHF. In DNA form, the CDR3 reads TGTGCCAGCAGCCCTGGGCTCCCCGGCGGCAATCAGCCCCAGCATTTT.